This entry describes one T cell receptor beta chain. The CDR3 is 16 residues long. Germline CDR1 reads LNHNV; CDR2 reads YYDKDF (reference sequence). The J segment lost 4 bases and the V segment lost 0 bases, leaving 4 bases of the junction unmatched. The data originate from a study of OX40 agonist ivuxolimab in advanced cancers. As for the study in general: Ivuxolimab, an antibody acting as an agonist of OX40 (CD134), was used to treat patients.

Sequenced by immunoSEQ multiplex PCR; TCRdb stores in-frame clones only, minus some. Of about 61,000 clones listed, roughly 90% are singletons. The chain joins TRBV15 to TRBJ2-5, with 11 bases matching TRBD2. The sequencing used CD4+ or CD8+ T cells sorted from blood, collected in a trial of the OX40 agonist ivuxolimab. The sequence was obtained from an adult with an advanced solid tumor such as melanoma, head and neck, liver or kidney cancer. The CDR3 DNA reads TGTGCCACCAGCAGAGATGCTAGCGGGGGGTCAGAGACCCAGTACTTC. Protein product: CATSRDASGGSETQYF.